This is a list of T cell receptor beta chains from one sample in a study of OX40 agonist ivuxolimab in advanced cancers. Generated by immunoSEQ multiplex PCR, the TCRdb table keeps only in-frame clones and is missing some. The table has tens of thousands of clones, 88% seen once; the top ten hold about 1%. The sample was CD4+ or CD8+ T cells sorted from blood, taken in a trial of the OX40 agonist ivuxolimab. The source is an adult with an advanced solid tumor such as melanoma, head and neck, liver or kidney cancer. Both conserved end residues are part of each CDR3. Fields, in order: J gene, clone size, V gene, D gene, CDR3 protein, CDR3 DNA. D genes are given only for firm matches. Not all rows give a size; the values are once, few, many and, for expanded clones, a class.

TRBJ1-3,-,TRBV18,-,CASSPLGKSAGNTIYF,TGTGCCAGCTCACCATTGGGCAAATCCGCTGGAAACACCATATATTTT
TRBJ1-4,-,TRBV30,TRBD1,CAWSADRGLKLFF,TGTGCCTGGAGTGCGGACAGGGGCCTTAAACTGTTTTTT
TRBJ2-2,-,TRBV5-1,TRBD2,CASSTGLAGGPGELFF,TGCGCCAGCAGCACGGGACTAGCGGGGGGGCCCGGGGAGCTGTTTTTT
TRBJ2-6,-,TRBV6-1,-,CASSPWGEGANVLTF,TGTGCCAGCAGCCCATGGGGGGAGGGGGCCAACGTCCTGACTTTC
TRBJ1-1,-,TRBV2,-,CASSDLGPGNTEAFF,TGTGCCAGCAGTGACCTGGGACCGGGGAACACTGAAGCTTTCTTT
TRBJ2-1,few,TRBV7-2,TRBD1,CASSRMTGAYNEQFF,TGTGCCAGCAGCCGGATGACAGGGGCCTACAATGAGCAGTTCTTC
TRBJ1-2,-,TRBV5-4,TRBD1,CASSAMGQSAAYGYTF,TGTGCCAGCAGCGCGATGGGACAGTCCGCGGCCTATGGCTACACCTTC
TRBJ2-2,-,TRBV11-2,-,CASSLSLPGTVNTGELFF,TGTGCCAGCAGCCTAAGCTTGCCCGGGACGGTTAACACCGGGGAGCTGTTTTTT
TRBJ2-5,-,TRBV6-6,-,CASSYSEAPRETQYF,TGTGCCAGCAGTTACTCTGAGGCCCCGAGGGAGACCCAGTACTTC
TRBJ1-1,-,TRBV5-4,-,CASSLDRAGTEAFF,TGTGCCAGCAGCTTGGACAGGGCCGGCACTGAAGCTTTCTTT
TRBJ2-5,-,TRBV6-1,TRBD1,CASTDNTGGETQYF,TGTGCCAGCACCGATAATACAGGGGGGGAGACCCAGTACTTC
TRBJ2-1,-,TRBV4-1,TRBD2,CASSQGGWLGGGGEQFF,TGCGCCAGCAGCCAAGGAGGATGGTTAGGTGGGGGGGGTGAGCAGTTCTTC
TRBJ2-7,-,TRBV7-2,-,CASSWDSGGPEQYF,TGTGCCAGCAGCTGGGACTCCGGGGGACCCGAGCAGTACTTC
TRBJ1-1,-,TRBV6-1,-,CASSEAITTRNSPFF,TGTGCCAGCAGTGAAGCGATAACGACACGGAACTCTCCGTTCTTT
TRBJ2-1,-,TRBV29-1,-,CSAVARDTTYNEQFF,TGCAGCGCAGTCGCCCGGGACACCACCTACAATGAGCAGTTCTTC
TRBJ2-1,-,TRBV7-2,-,CASSIMDDEQFF,TGTGCCAGCAGCATTATGGATGATGAGCAGTTCTTC
TRBJ2-2,-,TRBV5-1,-,CASSFRGDGELFF,TGCGCCAGCAGCTTCAGGGGCGACGGGGAGCTGTTTTTT
TRBJ2-7,once,TRBV5-1,TRBD1,CASSSGQGYEQYF,TGCGCCAGCAGCTCGGGACAGGGGTACGAGCAGTACTTC
TRBJ1-1,-,TRBV15,-,CATSSFKAEAFF,TGTGCCACCAGCAGTTTTAAGGCTGAAGCTTTCTTT
TRBJ2-3,-,TRBV28,-,CASSLGQSTDTQYF,TGTGCCAGCAGTTTAGGGCAGAGCACAGATACGCAGTATTTT
TRBJ2-7,few,TRBV6-5,TRBD1,CASFEQGIGEQYF,TGTGCCAGCTTTGAACAGGGGATAGGAGAGCAGTACTTC
TRBJ1-3,few,TRBV6-1,-,CASTLEASGNTIYF,TGTGCCAGCACCCTCGAGGCCTCTGGAAACACCATATATTTT
TRBJ1-2,-,TRBV19,TRBD1,CASRTRDRGIGYTF,TGTGCCAGTAGGACTAGGGACAGGGGAATAGGCTACACCTTC
TRBJ2-4,-,TRBV6-1,-,CASSASMRQYF,TGTGCCAGCAGCGCCTCAATGAGGCAGTACTTC
TRBJ2-7,-,TRBV5-1,TRBD1,CASARQGIHEQYF,TGCGCCAGTGCTAGACAGGGGATCCACGAGCAGTACTTC
TRBJ2-3,-,TRBV5-1,-,CASSLGEEGFTGTQYF,TGCGCCAGCAGCTTGGGGGAAGAAGGCTTTACAGGTACGCAGTATTTT
TRBJ1-2,-,TRBV7-9,-,CASSPERTAYGYTF,TGTGCCAGCAGCCCCGAAAGGACAGCCTATGGCTACACCTTC
TRBJ1-1,-,TRBV5-6,TRBD1,CASSADRGRLNTEAFF,TGTGCCAGCAGCGCCGACAGGGGGCGGCTGAACACTGAAGCTTTCTTT
TRBJ2-7,-,TRBV7-7,TRBD2,CASSPLALSGGAGEQYF,TGTGCTAGCAGCCCTTTGGCCCTTAGCGGGGGGGCTGGGGAGCAGTACTTC
TRBJ2-3,-,TRBV11-1,-,CASSLDFGIGSPDTQYF,TGTGCCAGCAGCTTAGATTTCGGGATAGGAAGTCCCGATACGCAGTATTTT
TRBJ2-4,-,TRBV16,TRBD2,CATTRGDAKNIQYF,TGTGCCACCACCCGGGGGGACGCCAAAAACATTCAGTACTTC
TRBJ2-7,-,TRBV18,TRBD1,CASSQEGQGYEQYF,TGTGCCAGCTCACAAGAGGGACAGGGCTACGAGCAGTACTTC
TRBJ2-5,-,TRBV27,-,CASSFAAQETQYF,TGTGCCAGCAGTTTTGCGGCGCAAGAGACCCAGTACTTC
TRBJ2-2,-,TRBV28,TRBD2,CASRIAGGETGELFF,TGTGCCAGCAGAATAGCGGGGGGTGAAACCGGGGAGCTGTTTTTT
TRBJ1-1,-,TRBV19,-,CASSRRSPADTEAFF,TGTGCCAGTAGCAGGCGGAGCCCAGCCGACACTGAAGCTTTCTTT
TRBJ1-3,once,TRBV4-2,TRBD1,CASSHTQGAPGNTIYF,TGTGCCAGCAGCCACACACAGGGGGCGCCGGGAAACACCATATATTTT
TRBJ2-3,-,TRBV7-2,-,CASSLGDGSTDTQYF,TGTGCCAGCAGCTTAGGGGACGGAAGCACAGATACGCAGTATTTT
TRBJ2-3,-,TRBV19,-,CASSPIAGWYADTQYF,TGTGCCAGTAGTCCTATAGCAGGGTGGTACGCAGATACGCAGTATTTT
TRBJ2-5,-,TRBV6-5,-,CASRQEWGGRETQYF,TGTGCCAGCAGGCAGGAGTGGGGAGGACGAGAGACCCAGTACTTC
TRBJ1-5,-,TRBV19,TRBD1,CASSIGAGGQPQHF,TGTGCCAGTAGTATCGGGGCAGGGGGTCAGCCCCAGCATTTT
TRBJ1-6,-,TRBV5-1,-,CASSFIPRTARMGNSPLHF,TGCGCCAGCAGCTTCATCCCGCGGACAGCCAGGATGGGTAATTCACCCCTCCACTTT
TRBJ2-7,few,TRBV11-2,TRBD1,CASSFTGTGVYEQYF,TGTGCCAGCAGCTTTACCGGGACAGGGGTCTACGAGCAGTACTTC